The present entry profiles one T cell receptor (beta chain) with its context. As yet, its antigen is unknown. This sample was taken from a study of post-analysis software for immune sequencing data. Study-wide findings and caveats: Controls had lower frequencies than patients of roughly five TRBV segments, which included TRBV5-6, TRBV5-1 and TRBV20-1. Normalized Chao1 diversity was significantly reduced in patients versus controls. F-measure co-clustering was strong for batch-matched samples.

Researchers reported that TCR beta cDNA libraries carried unique molecular identifiers. Around 500,000 cDNA molecules came from about 1 to 10 million T cells. TCRdb reprocessed the PCR reads via MiXCR and lists one record per CDR3 protein. Here the sample spans about 760,000 distinct CDR3 sequences, 25% to 30% being singletons. This CDR3 has 17 amino acids. CDR1 is SGHRS and CDR2 is YFSETQ in the germline V gene. Trimming left V 3 bases short and J 1 base short, with 14 bases between. The gene calls are TRBV5-1 and TRBJ2-6; either TRBD1 or TRBD2 may supply D (5 bases each). The source material was blood. The receptor was isolated from a girl aged 5 to 17 with multiple sclerosis. The CDR3: CASSWSGGGSGANVLTF. The DNA for the CDR3 is TGCGCCAGCAGCTGGAGTGGTGGGGGATCTGGGGCCAACGTCCTGACTTTC.